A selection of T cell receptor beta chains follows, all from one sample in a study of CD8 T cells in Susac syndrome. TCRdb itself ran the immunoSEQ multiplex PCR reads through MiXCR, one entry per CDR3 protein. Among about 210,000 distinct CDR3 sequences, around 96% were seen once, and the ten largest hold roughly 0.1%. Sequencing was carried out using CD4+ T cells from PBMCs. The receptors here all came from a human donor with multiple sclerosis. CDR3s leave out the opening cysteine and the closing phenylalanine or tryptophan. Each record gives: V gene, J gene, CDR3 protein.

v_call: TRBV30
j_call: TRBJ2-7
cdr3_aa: AWTEGTYQY

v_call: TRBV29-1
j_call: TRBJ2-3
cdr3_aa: SVVAGQTDTQY

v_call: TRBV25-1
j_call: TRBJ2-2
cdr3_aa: ASSSLELTGELF

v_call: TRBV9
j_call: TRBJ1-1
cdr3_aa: ASSGGTGNTEAF

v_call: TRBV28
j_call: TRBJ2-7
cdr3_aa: ASSVRAGEQY

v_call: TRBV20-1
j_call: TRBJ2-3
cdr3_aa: SAPDFASTDTQY

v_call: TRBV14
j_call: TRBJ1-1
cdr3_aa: ARTDGTLNTEAF

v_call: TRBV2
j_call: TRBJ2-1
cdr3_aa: ASSQLAGGWYEQF

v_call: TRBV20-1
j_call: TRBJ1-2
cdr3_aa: SAHGPGGYT

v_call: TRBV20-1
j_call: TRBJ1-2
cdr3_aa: SARAGARGYT

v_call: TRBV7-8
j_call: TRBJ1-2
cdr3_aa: ASSLRSGSALNYGYT

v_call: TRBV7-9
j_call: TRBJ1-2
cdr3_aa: ASSTPGTSYGYT

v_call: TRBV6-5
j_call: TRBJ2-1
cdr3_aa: ASSPRVDRANEQF

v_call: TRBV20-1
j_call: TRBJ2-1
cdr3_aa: SASGSDNEQF

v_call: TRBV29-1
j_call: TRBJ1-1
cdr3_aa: SVDRGGYTEAF

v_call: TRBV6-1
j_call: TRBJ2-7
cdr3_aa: ATGSWAYEQY

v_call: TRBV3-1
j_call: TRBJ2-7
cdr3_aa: ASSQDTTSGSNEQY

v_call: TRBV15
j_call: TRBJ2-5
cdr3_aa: ATSRGTGFQETQY

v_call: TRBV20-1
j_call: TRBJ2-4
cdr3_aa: SARGDRAKNIQY

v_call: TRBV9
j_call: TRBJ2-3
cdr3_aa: ASSPSDLGGGTDTQY

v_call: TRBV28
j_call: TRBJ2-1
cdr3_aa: ASSLLERDKQF

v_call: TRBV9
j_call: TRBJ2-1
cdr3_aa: ASSSRLALAYNEQF

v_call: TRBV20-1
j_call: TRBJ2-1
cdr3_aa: SVRKQGFYNEQF

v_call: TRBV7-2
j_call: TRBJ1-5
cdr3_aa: ASSRRRAPQPQH

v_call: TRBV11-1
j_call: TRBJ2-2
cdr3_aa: ASSLGTSMSNTGELF

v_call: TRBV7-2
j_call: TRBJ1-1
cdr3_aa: ASSLVGGRPMNTEAF

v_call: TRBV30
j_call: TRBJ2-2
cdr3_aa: AWTDRGELF

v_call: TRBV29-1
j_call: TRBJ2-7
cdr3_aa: SVAGGLAPLPTTYEQY

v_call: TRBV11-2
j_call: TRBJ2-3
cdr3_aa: ASSSYRGQGADTQY

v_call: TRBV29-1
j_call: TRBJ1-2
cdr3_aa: SGSTGPNYGYT

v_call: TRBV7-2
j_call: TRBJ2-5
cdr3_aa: ASSLGSQGRETQY

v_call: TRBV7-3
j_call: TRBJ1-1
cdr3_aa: ASSQRGGREAEAF

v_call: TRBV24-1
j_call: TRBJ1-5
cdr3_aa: ATSDGSNQPQH

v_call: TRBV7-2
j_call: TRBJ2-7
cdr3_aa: ASRLGPWTEQY

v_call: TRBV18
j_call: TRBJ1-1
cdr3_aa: ASSLQGGHVLNTEAF

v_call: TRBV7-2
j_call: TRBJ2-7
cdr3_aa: ASSLIGGGRVGEQY